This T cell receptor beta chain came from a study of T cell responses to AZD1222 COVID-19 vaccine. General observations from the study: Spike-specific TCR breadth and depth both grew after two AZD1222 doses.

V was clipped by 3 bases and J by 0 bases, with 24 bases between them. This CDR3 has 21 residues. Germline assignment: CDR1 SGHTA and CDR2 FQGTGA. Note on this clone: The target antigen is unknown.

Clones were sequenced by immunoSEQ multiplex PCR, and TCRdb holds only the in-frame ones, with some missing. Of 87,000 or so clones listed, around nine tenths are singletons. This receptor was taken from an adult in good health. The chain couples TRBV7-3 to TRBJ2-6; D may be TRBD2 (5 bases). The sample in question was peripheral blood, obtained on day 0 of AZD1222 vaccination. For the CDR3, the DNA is TGTGCCAGCAGCTTTGCCCCAGACGGACTCCAAGACCGCTCTGGGGCCAACGTCCTGACTTTC. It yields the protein CASSFAPDGLQDRSGANVLTF.